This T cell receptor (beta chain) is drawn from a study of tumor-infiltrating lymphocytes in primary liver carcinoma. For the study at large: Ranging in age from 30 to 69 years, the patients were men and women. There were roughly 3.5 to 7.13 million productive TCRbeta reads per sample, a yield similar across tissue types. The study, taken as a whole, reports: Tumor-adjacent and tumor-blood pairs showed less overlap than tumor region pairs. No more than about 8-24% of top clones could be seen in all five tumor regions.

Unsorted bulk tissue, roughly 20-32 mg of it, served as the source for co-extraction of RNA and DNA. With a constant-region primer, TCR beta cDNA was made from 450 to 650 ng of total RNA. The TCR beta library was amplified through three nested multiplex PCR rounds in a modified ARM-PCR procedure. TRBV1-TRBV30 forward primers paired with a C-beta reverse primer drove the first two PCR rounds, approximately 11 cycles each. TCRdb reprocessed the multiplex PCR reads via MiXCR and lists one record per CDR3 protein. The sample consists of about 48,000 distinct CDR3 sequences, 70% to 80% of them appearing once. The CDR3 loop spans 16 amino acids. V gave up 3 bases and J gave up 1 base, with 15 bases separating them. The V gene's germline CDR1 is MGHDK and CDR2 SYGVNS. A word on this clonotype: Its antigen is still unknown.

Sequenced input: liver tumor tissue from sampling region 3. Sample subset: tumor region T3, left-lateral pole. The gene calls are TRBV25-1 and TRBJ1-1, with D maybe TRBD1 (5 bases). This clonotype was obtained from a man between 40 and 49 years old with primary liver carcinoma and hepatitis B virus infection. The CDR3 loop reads CASSEASREGNTEAFF. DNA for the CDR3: TGTGCCAGCAGTGAGGCGAGCAGGGAAGGGAACACTGAAGCTTTCTTT.